The clone carrying this T cell receptor beta chain has only a few counts. Antigen unknown. The data stem from a study of identical twins. Broader study findings: Excess sharing between twins was weaker in beta out-of-frame sequences. One should note that invariant MAIT and iNKT cells could partly confound zero-insertion analyses.

One entry per CDR3 protein, called by TCRdb with MiXCR from the 5' RACE reads. The sample has roughly 700,000 distinct CDR3 sequences; under 9% are singletons. The data also belong to a second study, concerning yellow fever vaccine responses in identical twins.

Sequenced: PBMCs. The sequence was obtained from a young woman in good health.

CDR3: CASSPSMGGRETQYF. In DNA, the CDR3 is TGTGCCAGCAGCCCCTCTATGGGGGGCCGGGAGACCCAGTACTTC. The chain carries TRBV7-2 and TRBJ2-5; D may match TRBD1 or TRBD2 (6 bases each). Per germline, CDR1 SGHTA and CDR2 FQGNSA. CDR3 length: 15 amino acids. V lost 5 bases and J 5 bases, leaving 18 bases between the germline ends.